The 21 T cell receptor beta chains below all came from one sample that was sequenced in a study of control samples from healthy donors and cancer patients. Data came from immunoSEQ multiplex PCR; TCRdb stores just in-frame clones and leaves some out. The sample includes fewer than 200,000 clones, around 90% of them seen just once. The sample comprised blood. The receptors stem from a woman in her 50s in good health.

This chain connects TRBV6-5 to TRBJ1-2, with 8 bases fitting TRBD1. Germline-derived CDR1 and CDR2 are MNHEY and SVGAGI. CDR3 length equals 14 residues. Trimming at V came to 9 bases and at J to 7 bases, leaving 13 bases not matched to a gene. CDR3 coding DNA: TGTGCCAGTATCACCAGGGGGCTTTCTCGTGGCTACACCTTC. Its protein is CASITRGLSRGYTF.

This chain uses TRBV7-2 with TRBJ1-6, with 8 nucleotides matching TRBD1. The trim removed 3 bases at V and 10 bases at J, leaving 8 bases unmatched. The CDR3 is made up of 15 amino acids. CDR1 is SGHTA, CDR2 FQGNSA, per germline. Here the CDR3 reads CASSFVGQGGSPLHF. CDR3 coding DNA: TGTGCCAGCAGCTTCGTCGGACAGGGTGGGTCACCCCTCCACTTT.

The rearrangement links TRBV4-2 to TRBJ2-5, with 14 positions matching TRBD2. Germline V lookup: CDR1 LGHNA, CDR2 YNFKEQ. Trimming cost V 5 bases and J 1 base; bases outside gene matches: 12. CDR3 length: 19 amino acids. CDR3 nucleotides: TGTGCCAGCAGCATGTGGACTAGCGGGGGGCCGGTCGCCCAAGAGACCCAGTACTTC. Translated: CASSMWTSGGPVAQETQYF.

The chain recombines TRBV9 with TRBJ2-2, with TRBD1 matching 9 bases. The CDR3 loop spans 14 amino acids. V dropped 8 bases and J dropped 6; count of bases not matched to a gene: 8. CDR1 and CDR2 (germline): SGDLS, YYNGEE. This CDR3 reads CASRDRVDPGELFF. DNA for the CDR3: TGTGCCAGTCGGGACAGGGTCGACCCCGGGGAGCTGTTTTTT. Full variable domain (outside the CDR3, taken from reference TRBV9 and TRBJ2-2): DSGVTQTPKHLITATGQRVTLRCSPRSGDLSVYWYQQSLDQGLQFLIQYYNGEERAKGNILERFSAQQFPDLHSELNLSSLELGDSALYFCASRDRVDPGELFFGEGSRLTVL.

The chain carries TRBV19 and TRBJ2-7; D is unclear. The V and J ends lost 1 base and 0 bases respectively, with 7 bases between them. This CDR3 is built from 14 residues. Germline V gene data show CDR1 as LNHDA and CDR2 as SQIVND (reference sequence). This CDR3 is CASSIGKSSYEQYF. DNA for the CDR3: TGTGCCAGTAGTATAGGGAAGAGCTCCTACGAGCAGTACTTC.

The CDR3 nucleotides are TGTGCCAGCAGCCAAGGGAGATTGAATGAGCAGTTCTTC. Translating it yields CASSQGRLNEQFF. This chain joins TRBV4-2 and TRBJ2-1; D unresolved. V gave up 1 base and J gave up 7 bases, with 8 bases separating them. This CDR3 region has 13 residues. CDR1 is LGHNA, CDR2 YNFKEQ, per germline.

The chain couples TRBV2 to TRBJ2-3, with 10 bases aligning to TRBD2. Germline CDR1 is SNHLY and CDR2 is FYNNEI. This CDR3 region has 15 residues. V lost 4 bases, J lost 6 bases, and 7 bases stayed unmatched. CDR3 sequence: CASSGLAGAWDTQYF. DNA for the CDR3: TGTGCCAGCAGTGGGCTAGCGGGGGCATGGGATACGCAGTATTTT.

The rearrangement links TRBV12-3 or TRBV12-4 to TRBJ1-3; the D is unclear. V lost 4 bases and J 2 bases, leaving 3 bases between the germline ends. The CDR3 sequence is 12 residues long. The CDR3 nucleotides are TGTGCCAGCAGTTCAGCTGGAAACACCATATATTTT. Translated: CASSSAGNTIYF.

The V call is TRBV9, the J call TRBJ1-2; D uncertain. CDR1 SGDLS and CDR2 YYNGEE come from the germline V gene. V lost 0 bases, J lost 12 bases, and 12 bases lay in between. The CDR3 length is 12 residues. CDR3 protein: CASSVAGSMNTF. DNA of the CDR3: TGTGCCAGCAGCGTAGCCGGAAGCATGAACACCTTC.

The chain carries TRBV7-2 and TRBJ2-3; no definite D call. CDR3 length equals 16 residues. The V end lost 2 bases, the J end lost 2 bases, and 14 bases lay between the germline ends. Germline V CDR1 and CDR2: SGHTA, FQGNSA. For the CDR3, the DNA is TGTGCCAGCAGCTTATTCAAACGGGCCTTCACAGATACGCAGTATTTT. Translated, it gives CASSLFKRAFTDTQYF. Together with reference TRBV7-2 and TRBJ2-3, the CDR3 gives the full variable domain: GAGVSQSPSNKVTEKGKDVELRCDPISGHTALYWYRQSLGQGLEFLIYFQGNSAPDKSGLPSDRFSAERTGGSVSTLTIQRTQQEDSAVYLCASSLFKRAFTDTQYFGPGTRLTVL.

V usage is TRBV2 and J usage is TRBJ2-7; 7 bases fit TRBD1. Germline CDR1 reads SNHLY; CDR2 reads FYNNEI. This CDR3 contains 13 residues. V lost 8 bases and J lost 0; bases outside the gene matches: 4. Here the CDR3 reads CASEGQTSYEQYF. CDR3 DNA sequence: TGTGCCAGCGAGGGACAGACCTCCTACGAGCAGTACTTC. Full variable domain (missing parts from reference TRBV2 and TRBJ2-7): EPEVTQTPSHQVTQMGQEVILRCVPISNHLYFYWYRQILGQKVEFLVSFYNNEISEKSEIFDDQFSVERPDGSNFTLKIRSTKLEDSAMYFCASEGQTSYEQYFGPGTRLTVT.

The chain recombines TRBV11-2 with TRBJ2-7; 9 bases are shared with TRBD1. With 3 bases clipped from V and 2 bases from J, the junction kept 2 bases outside the gene matches. The V gene's germline CDR1 is SGHAT and CDR2 FQNNGV. The CDR3 extends over 14 amino acids. DNA of the CDR3: TGTGCCAGCAGCTTCGGACAGGGGACCTACGAGCAGTACTTC. It codes for CASSFGQGTYEQYF.

The rearrangement uses TRBV5-4 and TRBJ1-2, with 9 bases aligning to TRBD1. Trimming at V came to 0 bases and at J to 1 base, leaving 1 base not matched to a gene. Germline CDR1 reads SGHNT; CDR2 reads YYREEE (reference sequence). The CDR3 contains 15 residues. The CDR3 region is CASSLDRGLNYGYTF. The CDR3 nucleotides read TGTGCCAGCAGCTTGGACAGGGGGCTTAACTATGGCTACACCTTC.

The rearrangement links TRBV5-1 to TRBJ2-3; 16 bases are shared with TRBD2. This CDR3 has 18 amino acids. V was clipped by 5 bases and J by 3 bases; unmatched bases: 9. CDR1 SGHRS and CDR2 YFSETQ come from the germline V gene. CDR3 sequence reads: CASRTGTSGRAGTDTQYF. CDR3 bases: TGCGCCAGCAGAACCGGGACTAGCGGGAGGGCCGGGACAGATACGCAGTATTTT.

V gene TRBV5-8 combines with J gene TRBJ2-1; either TRBD1 or TRBD2 may supply D (5 bases each). V was pared by 1 base and J by 9 bases, with 17 bases between. The CDR3 has 15 amino acids. Germline V gene lookup returns CDR1 SGHTS and CDR2 YDEGEE. CDR3: CASSLRQGLGGEQFF. CDR3 coding DNA: TGTGCCAGCAGCTTGAGGCAGGGCCTTGGAGGTGAGCAGTTCTTC.

V gene TRBV21-1 combines with J gene TRBJ1-5. TRBV21-1 is a listed pseudogene. This CDR3 has 16 amino acids. The CDR3 here is CASSKVVPAKNQPQHF. In DNA form, the CDR3 reads TGTGCCAGCAGCAAAGTCGTGCCCGCAAAAAATCAGCCCCAGCATTTT.

The J gene is TRBJ2-3, the V gene TRBV19; unclear D gene. Trimming shortened V by 6 bases and J by 5 bases, and 6 bases separated the two germline ends. Germline CDR1 and CDR2: LNHDA and SQIVND (reference sequence). The length of the CDR3 is 11 residues. For the CDR3, the DNA is TGTGCCAGTAGGCAACGAGATACGCAGTATTTT. This encodes CASRQRDTQYF.

This rearrangement joins TRBV7-8 to TRBJ2-1; TRBD1 agrees at 12 bases. This CDR3 spans 14 amino acids. V shed 6 bases and J 8 bases; nucleotides not matched to a gene: 5. The germline V gene has CDR1 SGHVS and CDR2 FQNEAQ. The CDR3 protein is CASRFGTGGDEQFF. CDR3 sequence (DNA): TGTGCCAGCAGATTCGGGACAGGGGGCGATGAGCAGTTCTTC. Full variable domain (missing parts from reference TRBV7-8 and TRBJ2-1): GAGVSQSPRYKVAKRGQDVALRCDPISGHVSLFWYQQALGQGPEFLTYFQNEAQLDKSGLPSDRFFAERPEGSVSTLKIQRTQQEDSAVYLCASRFGTGGDEQFFGPGTRLTVL.

The chain has TRBV7-2 and TRBJ1-5; no clear D. With 1 base removed from V and 4 bases from J, the gap between germline ends came to 11 bases. CDR3 size: 15 residues. The germline V gene has CDR1 SGHTA and CDR2 FQGNSA. Written as DNA, the CDR3 is TGTGCCAGCAGCTTAGTCCCGGACGGTAATCAGCCCCAGCATTTT. Its translation is CASSLVPDGNQPQHF.

V and J are TRBV2 and TRBJ1-2; D ambiguous. Trimming took 3 bases from V and 4 from J, leaving 3 bases between them. CDR1 and CDR2 from the germline V gene are SNHLY and FYNNEI. The CDR3 totals 11 residues. The CDR3 nucleotides are TGTGCCAGCAGTGATGTCTATGGCTACACCTTC. Residues: CASSDVYGYTF.

The V and J genes are TRBV24-1 and TRBJ1-2; D is ambiguous. The CDR3 runs 16 residues. Germline V gene data show CDR1 as KGHDR and CDR2 as SFDVKD. V dropped 3 bases and J dropped 6 bases, with 19 bases sitting between them. CDR3 protein: CATSDAGPRGSHGYTF. The CDR3 region has the DNA TGTGCCACCAGTGATGCCGGGCCGCGGGGTTCTCATGGCTACACCTTC.